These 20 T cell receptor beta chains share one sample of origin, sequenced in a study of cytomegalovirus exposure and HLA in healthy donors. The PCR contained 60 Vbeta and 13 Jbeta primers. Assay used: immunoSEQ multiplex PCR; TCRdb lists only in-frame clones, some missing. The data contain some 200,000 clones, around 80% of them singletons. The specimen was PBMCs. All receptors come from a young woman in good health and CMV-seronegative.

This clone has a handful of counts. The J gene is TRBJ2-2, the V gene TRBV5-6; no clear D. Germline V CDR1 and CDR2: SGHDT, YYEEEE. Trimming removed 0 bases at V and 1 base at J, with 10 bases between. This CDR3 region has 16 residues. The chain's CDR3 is CASSLDSTVNTGELFF. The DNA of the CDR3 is TGTGCCAGCAGCTTGGATTCCACAGTGAACACCGGGGAGCTGTTTTTT.

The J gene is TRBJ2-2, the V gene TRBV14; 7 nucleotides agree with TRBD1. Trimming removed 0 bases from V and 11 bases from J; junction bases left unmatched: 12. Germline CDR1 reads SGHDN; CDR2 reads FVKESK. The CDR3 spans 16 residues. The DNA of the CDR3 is TGTGCCAGCAGCCAAGAAGATAGTGTCAGGGGGAAAGAGCTGTTTTTT. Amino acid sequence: CASSQEDSVRGKELFF.

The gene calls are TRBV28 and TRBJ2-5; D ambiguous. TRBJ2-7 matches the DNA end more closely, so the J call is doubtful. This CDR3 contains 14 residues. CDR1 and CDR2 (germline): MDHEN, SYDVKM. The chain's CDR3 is CASSLVGESYEQYF. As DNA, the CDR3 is TGTGCCAGCAGTTTGGTTGGAGAATCCTACGAGCAGTACTTC.

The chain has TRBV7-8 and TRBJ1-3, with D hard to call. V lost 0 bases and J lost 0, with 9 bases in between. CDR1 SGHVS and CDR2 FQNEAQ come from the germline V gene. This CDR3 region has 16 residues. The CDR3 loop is CASSLAVPSSGNTIYF. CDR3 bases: TGTGCCAGCAGCTTAGCGGTACCGAGCTCTGGAAACACCATATATTTT.

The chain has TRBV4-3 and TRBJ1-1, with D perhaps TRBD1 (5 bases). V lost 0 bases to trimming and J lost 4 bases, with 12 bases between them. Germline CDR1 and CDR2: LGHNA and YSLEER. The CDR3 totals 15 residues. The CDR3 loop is CASSQDRGGVTEAFF. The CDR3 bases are TGCGCCAGCAGCCAAGATCGGGGGGGTGTCACTGAAGCTTTCTTT.

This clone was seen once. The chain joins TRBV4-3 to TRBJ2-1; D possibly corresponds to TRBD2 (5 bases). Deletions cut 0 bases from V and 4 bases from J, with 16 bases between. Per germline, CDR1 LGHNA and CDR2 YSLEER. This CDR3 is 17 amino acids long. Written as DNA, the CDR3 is TGCGCCAGCAGCCAAGATAGGCTAGAGGGTTTGTACAATGAGCAGTTCTTC. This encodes CASSQDRLEGLYNEQFF.

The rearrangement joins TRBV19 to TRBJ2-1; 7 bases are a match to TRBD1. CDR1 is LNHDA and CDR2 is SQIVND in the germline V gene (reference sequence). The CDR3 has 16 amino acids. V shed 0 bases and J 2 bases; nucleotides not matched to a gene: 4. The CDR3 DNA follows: TGTGCCAGTAGTATAGAAGGGACAGTAACCTACAATGAGCAGTTCTTC. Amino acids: CASSIEGTVTYNEQFF.

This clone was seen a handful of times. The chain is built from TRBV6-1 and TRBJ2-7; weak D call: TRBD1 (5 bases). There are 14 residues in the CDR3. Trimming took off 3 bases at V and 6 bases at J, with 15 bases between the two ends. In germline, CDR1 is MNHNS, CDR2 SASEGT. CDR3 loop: CASSDGYRLTEQYV. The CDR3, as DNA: TGTGCCAGCAGTGATGGCTACAGGTTAACCGAGCAGTACGTC.

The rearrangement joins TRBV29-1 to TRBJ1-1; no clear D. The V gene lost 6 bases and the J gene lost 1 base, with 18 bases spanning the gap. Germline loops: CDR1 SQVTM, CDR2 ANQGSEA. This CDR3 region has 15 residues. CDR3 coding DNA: TGCAGCGTGGCTGGATTTGATCGAGGGAACACTGAAGCTTTCTTT. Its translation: CSVAGFDRGNTEAFF.

CDR3 loop: CASSLGGSNYGYTF. CDR3 bases: TGTGCCAGCAGCTTGGGGGGCAGTAACTATGGCTACACCTTC. The genes are TRBV5-4 and TRBJ1-2; TRBD1 might be the D (5 bases). The CDR3 contains 14 residues. Germline assignment: CDR1 SGHNT and CDR2 YYREEE (reference sequence). V was trimmed by 0 bases and J by 1 base, leaving 7 bases between them. Based on the CDR3 plus reference TRBV5-4 and TRBJ1-2, the full variable domain is ETGVTQSPTHLIKTRGQQVTLRCSSQSGHNTVSWYQQALGQGPQFIFQYYREEENGRGNFPPRFSGLQFPNYSSELNVNALELDDSALYLCASSLGGSNYGYTFGSGTRLTVV.

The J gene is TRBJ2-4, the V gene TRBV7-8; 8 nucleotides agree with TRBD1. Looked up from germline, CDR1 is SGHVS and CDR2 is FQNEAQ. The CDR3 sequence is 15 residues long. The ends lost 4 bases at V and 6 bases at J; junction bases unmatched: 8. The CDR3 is CASSSDRAEPNIQYF. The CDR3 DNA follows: TGTGCCAGCAGCTCGGACAGGGCTGAACCAAACATTCAGTACTTC. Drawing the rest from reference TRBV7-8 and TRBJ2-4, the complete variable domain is GAGVSQSPRYKVAKRGQDVALRCDPISGHVSLFWYQQALGQGPEFLTYFQNEAQLDKSGLPSDRFFAERPEGSVSTLKIQRTQQEDSAVYLCASSSDRAEPNIQYFGAGTRLSVL.

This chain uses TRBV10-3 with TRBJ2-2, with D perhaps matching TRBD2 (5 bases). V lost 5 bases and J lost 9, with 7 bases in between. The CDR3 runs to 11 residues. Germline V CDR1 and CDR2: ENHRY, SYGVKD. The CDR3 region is CAISRDRELFF. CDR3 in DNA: TGTGCCATCAGTCGGGATCGGGAGCTGTTTTTT.

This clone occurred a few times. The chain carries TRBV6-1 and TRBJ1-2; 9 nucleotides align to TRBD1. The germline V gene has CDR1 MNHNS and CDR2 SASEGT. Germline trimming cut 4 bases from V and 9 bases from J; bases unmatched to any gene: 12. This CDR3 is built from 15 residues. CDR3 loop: CASSATSTGQGSYTF. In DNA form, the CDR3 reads TGTGCCAGCAGTGCCACGTCCACAGGACAGGGGAGCTACACCTTC.

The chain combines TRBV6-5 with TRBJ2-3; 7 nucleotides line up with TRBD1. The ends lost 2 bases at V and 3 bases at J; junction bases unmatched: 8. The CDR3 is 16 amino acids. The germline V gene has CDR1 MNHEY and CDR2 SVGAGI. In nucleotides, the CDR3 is TGTGCCAGCAGTTACAGGACAGGAAGGGAAACAGATACGCAGTATTTT. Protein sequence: CASSYRTGRETDTQYF.

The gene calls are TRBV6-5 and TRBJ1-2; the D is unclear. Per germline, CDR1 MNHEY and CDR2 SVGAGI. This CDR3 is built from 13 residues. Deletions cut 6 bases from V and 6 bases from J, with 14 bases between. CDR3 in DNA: TGTGCCAGCAGCCCAAGCGAGCCCCATGGCTACACCTTC. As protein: CASSPSEPHGYTF.

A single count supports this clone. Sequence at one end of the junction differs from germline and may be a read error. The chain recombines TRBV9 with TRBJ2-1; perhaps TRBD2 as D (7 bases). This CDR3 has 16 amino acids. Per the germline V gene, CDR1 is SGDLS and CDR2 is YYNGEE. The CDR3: CASSVAGASGYNGQFF. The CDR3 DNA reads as TGTGCCAGCAGCGTAGCGGGGGCTAGCGGATACAATGGGCAGTTCTTC. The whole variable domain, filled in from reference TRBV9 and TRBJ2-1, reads DSGVTQTPKHLITATGQRVTLRCSPRSGDLSVYWYQQSLDQGLQFLIQYYNGEERAKGNILERFSAQQFPDLHSELNLSSLELGDSALYFCASSVAGASGYNGQFFGPGTRLTVL.

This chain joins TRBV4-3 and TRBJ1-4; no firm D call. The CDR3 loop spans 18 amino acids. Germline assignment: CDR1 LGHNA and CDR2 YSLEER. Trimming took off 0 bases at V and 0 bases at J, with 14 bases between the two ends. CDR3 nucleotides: TGCGCCAGCAGCCAAGATTTGGGCAGCCCTGCAACTAATGAAAAACTGTTTTTT. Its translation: CASSQDLGSPATNEKLFF.

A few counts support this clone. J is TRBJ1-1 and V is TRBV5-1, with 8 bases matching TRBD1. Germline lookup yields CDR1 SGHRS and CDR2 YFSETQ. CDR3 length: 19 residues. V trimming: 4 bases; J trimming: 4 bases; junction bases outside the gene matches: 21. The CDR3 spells CASSIGQGKNPRLGTEAFF. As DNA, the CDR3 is TGCGCCAGCAGCATCGGACAGGGTAAGAACCCTCGGTTGGGCACTGAAGCTTTCTTT.

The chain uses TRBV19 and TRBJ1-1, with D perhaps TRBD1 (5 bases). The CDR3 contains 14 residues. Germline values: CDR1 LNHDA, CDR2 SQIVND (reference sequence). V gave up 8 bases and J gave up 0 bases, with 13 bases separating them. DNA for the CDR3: TGTGCCAGTTCCCCTTTGACAGTGAACACTGAAGCTTTCTTT. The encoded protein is CASSPLTVNTEAFF. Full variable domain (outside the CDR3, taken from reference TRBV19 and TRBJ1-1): DGGITQSPKYLFRKEGQNVTLSCEQNLNHDAMYWYRQDPGQGLRLIYYSQIVNDFQKGDIAEGYSVSREKKESFPLTVTSAQKNPTAFYLCASSPLTVNTEAFFGQGTRLTVV.

In DNA form, the CDR3 reads TGTGCCAGCAGCTCACAGGGCTCGACCGGGGAGCTGTTTTTT. The encoded protein is CASSSQGSTGELFF. The chain uses TRBV7-9 and TRBJ2-2; D perhaps matches TRBD1 (6 bases). The CDR3 covers 14 residues. Germline V gene sequence: CDR1 SEHNR, CDR2 FQNEAQ (reference sequence). The V and J ends lost 4 bases and 5 bases respectively, with 11 bases between them.